The 23 T cell receptor beta chains given below trace back to one sample, sequenced in a study of blood T cells in healthy people across ages. Combining a sample-barcoded 5' primer with a J-beta primer mix, a second PCR ran for roughly 7 to 11 cycles. TCRdb processed the 5' RACE reads anew with MiXCR; each CDR3 protein has one entry. The sample yields some 1.4 million distinct CDR3 sequences, 42% seen once. Sequencing used blood. The source is a woman under 30 in good health.

This chain connects TRBV20-1 to TRBJ1-1; 8 positions agree with TRBD1. Per germline, CDR1 DFQATT and CDR2 SNEGSKA (reference sequence). The CDR3 is made up of 16 amino acids. V shed 0 bases, J shed 6 bases, and the junction held 12 bases outside the gene matches. CDR3 amino acids: CSARDAQGAGGSEAFF. The CDR3 bases are TGCAGTGCTAGAGATGCCCAGGGGGCAGGTGGGTCTGAAGCTTTCTTT.

CDR3 sequence: CASNRMRPGDTQYF. Written as DNA, the CDR3 is TGCGCCAGCAACCGGATGAGGCCTGGAGATACGCAGTATTTT. The V call is TRBV5-1, the J call TRBJ2-3; D ambiguous. Germline assignment: CDR1 SGHRS and CDR2 YFSETQ. V was cut by 6 bases and J by 5 bases, with 16 bases left in between. This CDR3 has 14 amino acids. Filled out from reference TRBV5-1 and TRBJ2-3, the complete variable domain reads KAGVTQTPRYLIKTRGQQVTLSCSPISGHRSVSWYQQTPGQGLQFLFEYFSETQRNKGNFPGRFSGRQFSNSRSEMNVSTLELGDSALYLCASNRMRPGDTQYFGPGTRLTVL.

The chain couples TRBV4-2 to TRBJ2-1; D might be TRBD1 or TRBD2, each matching 6 bases. The germline gives CDR1 LGHNA, CDR2 YNFKEQ. Trimming shortened V by 2 bases and J by 10 bases, and 21 bases separated the two germline ends. There are 16 residues in the CDR3. The CDR3 region has the DNA TGTGCCAGCAGCCAACCCTCGGCAGAGGGGGGCGAGGAGCAGTTCTTC. Residues: CASSQPSAEGGEEQFF.

The rearrangement joins TRBV27 to TRBJ2-1; D is possibly TRBD2 (5 bases). CDR1 MNHEY and CDR2 SMNVEV come from the germline V gene (reference sequence). The CDR3 loop spans 14 amino acids. V gave up 8 bases and J gave up 3 bases, with 14 bases separating them. The CDR3 region has the DNA TGTGCCAGCCGGCGGGCCACCGTCTACAATGAGCAGTTCTTC. The encoded protein is CASRRATVYNEQFF.

J is TRBJ1-2 and V is TRBV27; D is unclear. The ends were cut back, 1 base at V and 8 bases at J, with 20 bases in the middle. Germline CDR1 and CDR2: MNHEY and SMNVEV (reference sequence). CDR3 length equals 16 residues. DNA for the CDR3: TGTGCCAGCAGTTTATTTGGGATAGGGTTCCTGGGAGGCTACACCTTC. Its protein product is CASSLFGIGFLGGYTF.

This chain connects TRBV7-9 to TRBJ2-4; TRBD2 is a possible D gene (6 bases). V dropped 6 bases and J dropped 3 bases, with 18 bases sitting between them. Germline CDR1 SEHNR, CDR2 FQNEAQ (reference sequence). This CDR3 comprises 16 residues. The CDR3 sequence is CASSSLREFGKNIQYF. CDR3 DNA sequence: TGTGCCAGCAGTTCACTCCGGGAGTTCGGCAAAAACATTCAGTACTTC.

J is TRBJ2-1 and V is TRBV10-3; 8 nucleotides match TRBD2. CDR3 length equals 18 residues. In germline, CDR1 is ENHRY, CDR2 SYGVKD. The ends lost 2 bases at V and 3 bases at J; junction bases unmatched: 12. CDR3 sequence reads: CAISEGPPTSVYYNEQFF. For the CDR3, the DNA is TGTGCCATCAGTGAGGGACCCCCGACTAGCGTTTACTACAATGAGCAGTTCTTC.

About this clonotype itself: One end of the junction varies from germline; a read error may be responsible. The genes are TRBV10-3 and TRBJ2-3, with a possible D match to TRBD2 (5 bases). There are 15 residues in the CDR3. Germline assignment: CDR1 ENHRY and CDR2 SYGVKD. The CDR3 DNA reads TGTGCCATCAGTGAGAGAGGGTCCTACACAGATGCGCAGTATTTT. Encoded protein: CAISERGSYTDAQYF.

The chain links TRBV2 to TRBJ1-2; D is ambiguous. Germline-derived CDR1 and CDR2 are SNHLY and FYNNEI. This CDR3 has 10 residues. V shed 9 bases and J shed 10 bases, with 12 bases lying between them. CDR3 protein: CARDLSDYTF. In DNA, the CDR3 is TGTGCCAGGGACCTCAGCGACTACACCTTC. The whole variable domain, filled in from reference TRBV2 and TRBJ1-2, reads EPEVTQTPSHQVTQMGQEVILRCVPISNHLYFYWYRQILGQKVEFLVSFYNNEISEKSEIFDDQFSVERPDGSNFTLKIRSTKLEDSAMYFCARDLSDYTFGSGTRLTVV.

This clonotype showed up just a few times. V usage is TRBV18 and J usage is TRBJ2-1; D is undetermined. V shed 3 bases and J shed 9 bases, with 6 bases lying between them. CDR3 size: 11 residues. The germline CDR1 and CDR2 sequences are KGHSH and LQKENI. DNA of the CDR3: TGTGCCAGCTCACCCATGGTTGAGCAGTTCTTC. Amino acid sequence: CASSPMVEQFF.

The gene calls are TRBV6-2 or TRBV6-3 and TRBJ2-3, with D hard to call. The germline V gene has CDR1 MNHEY and CDR2 SVGEGT. V was cut by 3 bases and J by 4 bases, with 5 bases left in between. The CDR3 has 12 residues. CDR3 in DNA: TGTGCCAGCAGTTATTTCCCAGATACGCAGTATTTT. It codes for CASSYFPDTQYF.

This chain uses TRBV20-1 with TRBJ2-7; D may be TRBD1 (5 bases). This CDR3 contains 11 residues. The germline gives CDR1 DFQATT, CDR2 SNEGSKA (reference sequence). Trimming removed 6 bases from V and 7 bases from J, with 13 bases in between. This CDR3 is CSAVDIVEQYF. The CDR3 DNA follows: TGCAGTGCAGTGGACATAGTGGAGCAGTACTTC.

This clonotype turned up a few times. The V and J genes are TRBV15 and TRBJ2-7; D is perhaps TRBD1 or TRBD2 (6 bases each). Trimming removed 8 bases at V and 5 bases at J, with 28 bases between. There are 17 residues in the CDR3. In germline, CDR1 is LNHNV, CDR2 YYDKDF (reference sequence). This chain's CDR3 is CATAGPTGRSAFHEQYF. The CDR3 DNA reads as TGTGCCACCGCCGGTCCTACAGGGAGGTCAGCCTTTCACGAGCAGTACTTC.

This clonotype was detected only a few times. V usage is TRBV29-1 and J usage is TRBJ1-2; a possible D gene is TRBD1 (6 bases). V lost 8 bases and J lost 4, with 14 bases in between. This CDR3 has 12 amino acids. The V gene's germline CDR1 is SQVTM and CDR2 ANQGSEA. The CDR3 reads CSIRDTGYGYTF. The CDR3, as DNA: TGCAGCATCCGGGACACAGGCTATGGCTACACCTTC. The full variable domain, completed using reference TRBV29-1 and TRBJ1-2, is SAVISQKPSRDICQRGTSLTIQCQVDSQVTMMFWYRQQPGQSLTLIATANQGSEATYESGFVIDKFPISRPNLTFSTLTVSNMSPEDSSIYLCSIRDTGYGYTFGSGTRLTVV.

The chain combines TRBV7-9 with TRBJ1-5; 11 bases are shared with TRBD1. The junction had 6 bases not matched to a gene; V was cut back by 5 bases and J by 6 bases. Germline V gene lookup returns CDR1 SEHNR and CDR2 FQNEAQ (reference sequence). The CDR3 sequence is 15 residues long. This CDR3 reads CASSRDGTGGQPQHF. In DNA form, the CDR3 reads TGTGCCAGCAGCCGCGACGGGACAGGGGGTCAGCCCCAGCATTTT.

This clonotype has ten or more counts. The chain uses TRBV29-1 and TRBJ2-3; D may be TRBD2 (5 bases). CDR1 is SQVTM, CDR2 ANQGSEA, per germline. Trimming shortened V by 3 bases and J by 1 base, and 5 bases separated the two germline ends. The length of the CDR3 is 12 residues. This CDR3 reads CSVDSGTDTQYF. The DNA of the CDR3 is TGCAGCGTTGATAGCGGCACAGATACGCAGTATTTT.

This sequence joins TRBV7-8 and TRBJ1-1, with D possibly matching TRBD1 (5 bases). V was cut by 5 bases and J by 4 bases, with 11 bases left in between. Germline-derived CDR1 and CDR2 are SGHVS and FQNEAQ. The CDR3 totals 13 residues. The CDR3 is CASSIRGLTEAFF. The DNA for the CDR3 is TGTGCCAGCAGCATCCGGGGACTCACTGAAGCTTTCTTT.

As DNA, the CDR3 is TGCGCCAGCAGCCAAGATCTGGGCGGGTCAGAGCAGTTCTTC. This codes for CASSQDLGGSEQFF. The chain couples TRBV4-1 to TRBJ2-1, with TRBD2 as a possible D gene (5 bases). In germline, CDR1 is MGHRA, CDR2 YSYEKL. CDR3 length: 14 amino acids. V lost 0 bases to trimming and J lost 10 bases, with 13 bases between them.

V is TRBV20-1 and J is TRBJ2-3; D call uncertain. The CDR3 loop spans 12 amino acids. Trimming took off 2 bases at V and 0 bases at J, with 3 bases between the two ends. Germline lookup yields CDR1 DFQATT and CDR2 SNEGSKA (reference sequence). The CDR3 DNA reads TGCAGTGCTAGAATAAGCACAGATACGCAGTATTTT. Amino acid sequence: CSARISTDTQYF.

This clonotype occurred once. A single base separates this from a much larger clone, so it may be a read error. The chain couples TRBV29-1 to TRBJ2-3, with D perhaps TRBD2 (5 bases). The V and J ends lost 5 bases and 4 bases respectively, with 16 bases between them. The germline gives CDR1 SQVTM, CDR2 ANQGSEA. The CDR3 totals 14 residues. The CDR3 DNA follows: TGCAGCGTTCCGGACTGGGCCAACTCAGATACGCAGTATTTT. Amino acid sequence: CSVPDWANSDTQYF.

This clonotype was detected only a few times. This chain links TRBV6-5 with TRBJ2-1, with 10 bases lining up with TRBD2. The CDR3 loop spans 15 amino acids. Germline lookup yields CDR1 MNHEY and CDR2 SVGAGI. J was trimmed by 9 bases and V by 2 bases; bases with no gene match: 7. DNA for the CDR3: TGTGCCAGCAGTTACGGACTAGCGGCCTTCCCTGAGCAGTTCTTC. This sequence encodes CASSYGLAAFPEQFF.

V is TRBV29-1 and J is TRBJ1-2, with D perhaps TRBD1 (5 bases). Germline-derived CDR1 and CDR2 are SQVTM and ANQGSEA. The CDR3 has 12 amino acids. With 4 bases removed from V and 6 bases from J, the gap between germline ends came to 12 bases. CDR3 nucleotides: TGCAGCGTTGGGTCGGACAACCATGGCTACACCTTC. Its protein is CSVGSDNHGYTF.

This clonotype came up a few times. CDR3 DNA sequence: TGTGCCAGCAGCCACGGGCCGCAGGGCTACAATGAGCAGTTCTTC. It translates to CASSHGPQGYNEQFF. The J gene is TRBJ2-1, the V gene TRBV7-3, with D perhaps TRBD1 (5 bases). The germline V gene encodes CDR1 SGHTA and CDR2 FQGTGA. The length of the CDR3 is 15 residues. Between the trimmed V and J ends, which lost 5 bases and 3 bases, there was a span of 14 bases.